A single sample gave rise to the 2 T cell receptor beta chains below, sequenced in a study of blood T cell repertoires in COVID-19. The repertoire was sequenced with immunoSEQ multiplex PCR; TCRdb's copy has only in-frame clones and lacks some. The sample lists around 200,000 clones, 70% to 90% occurring once. Sample: peripheral blood. The receptor source for this set is an older man with active or convalescent COVID-19.

The gene calls are TRBV10-1 and TRBJ1-6; D is uncertain. The V end was cut by 2 bases, the J end by 8 bases, with 13 bases between. The CDR3 contains 15 residues. Germline assignment: CDR1 WNHNN and CDR2 SYGVQD (reference sequence). CDR3 nucleotides: TGCGCCAGCAGTGAGGGCAGAGCCGGAGATTCACCCCTCCACTTT. It encodes CASSEGRAGDSPLHF.

The V and J genes are TRBV7-9 and TRBJ2-1, with D possibly TRBD1 on 5 matching bases. This CDR3 region has 14 residues. The germline V and J ends were trimmed by 1 base and 7 bases, with 11 bases remaining between them. Germline V gene data show CDR1 as SEHNR and CDR2 as FQNEAQ (reference sequence). CDR3 nucleotides: TGTGCCAGCAGCTTAGAGGCAGGGAATAATGAGCAGTTCTTC. Protein product: CASSLEAGNNEQFF.